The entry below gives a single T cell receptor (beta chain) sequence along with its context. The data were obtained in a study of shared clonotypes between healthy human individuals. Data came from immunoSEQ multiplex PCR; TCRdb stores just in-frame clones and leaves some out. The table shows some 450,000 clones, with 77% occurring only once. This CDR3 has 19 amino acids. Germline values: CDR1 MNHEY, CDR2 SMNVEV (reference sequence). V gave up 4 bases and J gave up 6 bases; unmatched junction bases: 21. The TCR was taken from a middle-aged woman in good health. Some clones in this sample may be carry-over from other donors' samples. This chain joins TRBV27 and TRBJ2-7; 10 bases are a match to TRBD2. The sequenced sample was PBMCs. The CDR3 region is CASSSPRQGRASGRAEQYF. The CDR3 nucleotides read TGTGCCAGCAGTTCCCCCCGGCAGGGGAGGGCTAGCGGGAGAGCCGAGCAGTACTTC.